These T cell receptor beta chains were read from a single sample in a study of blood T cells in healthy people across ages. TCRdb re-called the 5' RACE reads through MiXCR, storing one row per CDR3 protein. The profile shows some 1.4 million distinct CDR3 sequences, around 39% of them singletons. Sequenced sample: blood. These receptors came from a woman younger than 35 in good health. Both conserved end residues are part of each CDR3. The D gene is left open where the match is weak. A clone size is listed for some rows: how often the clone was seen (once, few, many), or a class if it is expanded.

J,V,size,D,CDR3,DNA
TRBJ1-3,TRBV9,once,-,CASSVESGLGNTIYF,TGTGCCAGCAGCGTAGAAAGCGGACTGGGGAACACCATATATTTT
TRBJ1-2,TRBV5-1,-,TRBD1,CAGSVDRPNYGYTF,TGCGCCGGCAGCGTGGACAGGCCGAACTATGGCTACACCTTC
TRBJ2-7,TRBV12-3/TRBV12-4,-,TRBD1,CASSSTRDRGYEQYF,TGTGCCAGCAGTTCTACCCGGGACAGGGGGTACGAGCAGTACTTC
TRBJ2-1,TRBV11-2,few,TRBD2,CASKLAAGNNEQFF,TGTGCCAGCAAGCTAGCAGCGGGAAACAATGAGCAGTTCTTC
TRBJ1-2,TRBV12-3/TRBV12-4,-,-,CASSLEVTGYTF,TGTGCCAGCAGTTTAGAAGTCACTGGCTACACCTTC
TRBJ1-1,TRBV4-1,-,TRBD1,CASSQGRGYEAFF,TGCGCCAGCAGCCAAGGCAGGGGGTATGAAGCTTTCTTT
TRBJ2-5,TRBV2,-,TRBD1,CASSTSGQGKYF,TGTGCCAGCAGTACATCCGGACAGGGAAAGTACTTC
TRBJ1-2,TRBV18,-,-,CASSPGAGFNYGYTF,TGTGCCAGCTCTCCAGGGGCTGGATTTAACTATGGCTACACCTTC
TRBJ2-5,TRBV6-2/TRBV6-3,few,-,CASTIADQETQYF,TGTGCCAGCACCATAGCGGACCAAGAGACCCAGTACTTC
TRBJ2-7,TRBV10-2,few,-,CASIQRNVVPYEQYF,TGCGCCAGCATACAGCGGAATGTGGTCCCCTACGAGCAGTACTTC
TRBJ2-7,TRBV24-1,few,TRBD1,CATSDLPPGQGGEQYF,TGTGCCACCAGTGATTTGCCTCCGGGACAGGGAGGGGAGCAGTACTTC
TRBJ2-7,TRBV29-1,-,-,CSALRGAAYEQYF,TGCAGCGCCCTCAGGGGGGCAGCCTACGAGCAGTACTTC
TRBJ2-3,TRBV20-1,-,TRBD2,CSPLSGGSTDTQYF,TGCAGCCCTCTGAGCGGGGGGAGCACAGATACGCAGTATTTT
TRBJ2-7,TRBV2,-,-,CASSKDRGATSGRQYEQYF,TGTGCCAGCAGTAAGGACAGGGGGGCCACTAGCGGGAGACAATACGAGCAGTACTTC
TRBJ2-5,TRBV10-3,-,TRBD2,CAISESTLERGGQETQYF,TGTGCCATCAGTGAGTCGACTCTGGAGCGGGGGGGCCAAGAGACCCAGTACTTC
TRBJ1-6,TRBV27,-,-,CASSPFWGYNSPLHF,TGTGCCAGCAGTCCCTTTTGGGGATATAATTCACCCCTCCACTTT
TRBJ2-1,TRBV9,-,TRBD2,CASSVGLANHEQFF,TGTGCCAGCAGCGTAGGACTAGCGAACCATGAGCAGTTCTTC
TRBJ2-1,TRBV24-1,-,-,CATSDLGNPYNEQFF,TGTGCCACCAGTGATTTGGGGAACCCCTACAATGAGCAGTTCTTC